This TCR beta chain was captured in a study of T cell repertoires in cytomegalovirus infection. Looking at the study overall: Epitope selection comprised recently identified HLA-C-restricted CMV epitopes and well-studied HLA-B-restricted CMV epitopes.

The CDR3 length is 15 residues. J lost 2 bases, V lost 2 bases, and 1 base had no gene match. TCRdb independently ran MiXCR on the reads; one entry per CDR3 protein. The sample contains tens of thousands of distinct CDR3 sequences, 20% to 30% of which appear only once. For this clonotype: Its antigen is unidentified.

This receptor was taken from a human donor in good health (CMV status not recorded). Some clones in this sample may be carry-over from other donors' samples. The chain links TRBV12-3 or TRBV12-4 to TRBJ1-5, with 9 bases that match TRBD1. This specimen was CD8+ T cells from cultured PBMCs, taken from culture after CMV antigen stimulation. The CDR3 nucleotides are TGTGCCAGCAGTTTAACAGGGGGCGGCAATCAGCCCCAGCATTTT. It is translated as CASSLTGGGNQPQHF.